The clone carrying this T cell receptor beta chain qualifies as medium-sized. These data come from a study of Japanese encephalitis immunity and Zika vaccine responses. Across the whole study: Before ZPIV, a two-dose JEV vaccine regimen was given 28 days apart. Weeks 2, 6 and 52 after starting ZPIV were sequenced in flavivirus-naive donors.

TCRdb re-called the 5' RACE reads with MiXCR, one entry per CDR3 protein. The sample consists of about a thousand distinct CDR3 sequences, around 3% of them appearing once. The CDR3 covers 16 residues. Trimming left V 3 bases short and J 2 bases short, with 17 bases between. From germline, CDR1 is GTSNPN and CDR2 SVGIG (reference sequence). PBMCs were CFSE-labeled and cultured for more than five days with peptide pools at roughly 0.96 ug/mL each. The sort collected unfixed, live, CD56-CD19-CD16-CD3+CD4+ CFSE-low proliferating CD4 T cells. Study observations and caveats: JEV-pre-vaccinated donors lost CD4 richness to conserved ZIKV epitopes after ZPIV. Donors pre-vaccinated with JEV, versus YFV, showed higher repertoire similarity across samples.

The TCR was taken from an adult man who received an inactivated Zika virus vaccine. This rearrangement joins TRBV30 to TRBJ1-5, with D possibly matching TRBD1 (6 bases). This material consisted of antigen-activated CD4+ T cells from blood, cultured, taken during a Zika inactivated vaccine study. CDR3 sequence: CAWRDRGNLGNQPQHF. The DNA of the CDR3 is TGTGCCTGGAGGGACAGAGGGAACTTGGGCAATCAGCCCCAGCATTTT. The full variable domain, completed using reference TRBV30 and TRBJ1-5, is SQTIHQWPATLVQPVGSPLSLECTVEGTSNPNLYWYRQAAGRGLQLLFYSVGIGQISSEVPQNLSASRPQDRQFILSSKKLLLSDSGFYLCAWRDRGNLGNQPQHFGDGTRLSIL.